These 23 T cell receptor beta chains originate from one sample sequenced in a study of immune characterization of retroperitoneal liposarcoma. TCRdb used MiXCR to reprocess the PCR reads, holding one entry per CDR3 protein. The table lists approximately 9,300 distinct CDR3 sequences, roughly 26% of them singletons. Sequencing was carried out using tumor tissue. These receptors came from a male donor with retroperitoneal liposarcoma.

This clonotype was counted many times. The rearrangement links TRBV11-3 to TRBJ2-3; D unclear. The end of the DNA is better explained by TRBJ2-7, so the J call may be wrong. CDR3 length: 14 residues. Looked up from germline, CDR1 is SGHNT and CDR2 is YENEEA. CDR3 DNA: TGTGCCAGCAGCTTAGATGATAACTTCGACGAGCAGTACTTC. Protein product: CASSLDDNFDEQYF.

This clonotype is labeled as medium-sized (0.01 to 0.1%). This chain connects TRBV7-8 to TRBJ2-2, with TRBD2 matching over 10 bases. Germline CDR1 is SGHVS and CDR2 is FQNEAQ. Trimming removed 6 bases from V and 2 bases from J; junction bases left unmatched: 3. The CDR3 length is 15 residues. This CDR3 is CASRTSGANTGELFF. CDR3 bases: TGTGCCAGCAGAACTAGCGGGGCTAACACCGGGGAGCTGTTTTTT.

By share of the sample, this clonotype is medium-sized. The V and J genes are TRBV6-1 and TRBJ2-1; 9 bases agree with TRBD1. Germline V gives CDR1 MNHNS, CDR2 SASEGT. Unmatched junction bases numbered 12, after V lost 5 bases and J lost 10 bases. The CDR3 sequence is 15 residues long. Here the CDR3 reads CASSQTGTGTYEQFF. Written as DNA, the CDR3 is TGTGCCAGCAGTCAAACCGGGACAGGGACCTACGAGCAGTTCTTC.

This clonotype came up a few times. This sequence joins TRBV6-6 and TRBJ2-1; no reliable D call. The J call is doubtful: the DNA matches TRBJ2-7 better. Germline CDR1 MNHNY, CDR2 SVGAGI (reference sequence). The CDR3 spans 12 residues. The CDR3 bases are TGTGCCAGCAGTTACCTGAACTACGAGCAGTACTTC. Protein sequence: CASSYLNYEQYF.

This clonotype occurred once. V and J are TRBV6-8 and TRBJ2-3, with 9 bases matching TRBD1. The V and J ends lost 5 bases and 4 bases, in that order; junction bases with no gene match: 7. The CDR3 consists of 15 residues. In germline, CDR1 is MNHGY, CDR2 SAAAGT. Here the CDR3 DNA reads TGTGCCAGCAGTGCGGGACAGGGAGCGGCAGATACGCAGTATTTT. Translating it yields CASSAGQGAADTQYF.

This clonotype is termed medium-sized. V is TRBV6-1 and J is TRBJ2-1, with D tentatively TRBD2 (5 bases). The last part of the DNA fits TRBJ2-7 better; the J call may be wrong. The CDR3 loop spans 16 amino acids. CDR1 is MNHNS and CDR2 is SASEGT in the germline V gene. The CDR3 protein is CASKTLTYSGEYEQYF. The CDR3 DNA is TGTGCCAGCAAGACCTTGACCTACAGCGGCGAATACGAGCAGTACTTC.

This clonotype turned up a few times. This sequence joins TRBV6-1 and TRBJ2-3; unclear D gene. CDR3 size: 16 residues. CDR1 is MNHNS and CDR2 is SASEGT in the germline V gene. V was shortened by 5 bases and J by 1 base, with 16 bases between the two germline ends. This CDR3 reads CASSSVTGGGTDTQYF. The CDR3 nucleotides are TGTGCCAGCAGTTCCGTGACGGGTGGAGGCACAGATACGCAGTATTTT.

This clonotype is labeled medium-sized. The chain employs TRBV27 and TRBJ2-3; 12 positions match TRBD2. The J call may be in error: the DNA end matches TRBJ2-7 better. The CDR3 spans 14 residues. The V gene's germline CDR1 is MNHEY and CDR2 SMNVEV (reference sequence). The CDR3 coding sequence is TGTGCCAGCAGTTTGACTAGCGGGAGCTACGAGCAGTACTTC. Residues: CASSLTSGSYEQYF.

In this sample, this clonotype is medium-sized. The V and J genes are TRBV6-1 and TRBJ2-1, with TRBD2 matching 9 bases. Judging by the DNA end, TRBJ2-7 fits better; the J call may be wrong. CDR1 and CDR2 from the germline V gene are MNHNS and SASEGT. CDR3 size: 17 residues. This CDR3 is CASSEEYLAGFNNEQYF. DNA of the CDR3: TGTGCCAGCAGTGAAGAGTACCTAGCGGGATTTAACAATGAGCAGTACTTC.

This clonotype was counted ten times or more. The chain recombines TRBV7-2 with TRBJ2-4, with 8 bases aligning to TRBD1. This CDR3 is built from 11 residues. Losses at the gene ends were 6 bases for V and 16 bases for J; bases not matched to a gene: 8. CDR1 and CDR2 from the germline V gene are SGHTA and FQGNSA. As DNA, the CDR3 is TGTGCCAGCAGGACGGACAGGGTCCAATACTTC. It yields the protein CASRTDRVQYF.

This clonotype was picked up a small number of times. The chain has TRBV7-9 and TRBJ2-1; 8 bases agree with TRBD1. Germline CDR1 SEHNR, CDR2 FQNEAQ (reference sequence). J was trimmed by 5 bases and V by 0 bases; bases with no gene match: 3. CDR3 length: 15 residues. CDR3: CASSLAGQGNNEQFF. The CDR3 coding sequence is TGTGCCAGCAGCTTAGCAGGACAGGGCAACAATGAGCAGTTCTTC.

This clonotype was observed many times. Germline is not matched at one junction end, which may reflect a read error. The chain employs TRBV12-3 or TRBV12-4 and TRBJ2-1, with D perhaps TRBD2 (6 bases). The J call may be wrong; the DNA end is better matched by TRBJ2-7. This CDR3 spans 14 amino acids. CDR3 bases: TGTGCCAGCAGCTTAGCGGCACGGGGCTACGAGCAGTACTTC. Protein sequence: CASSLAARGYEQYF.

A few counts support this clonotype. This chain uses TRBV11-2 with TRBJ2-5; 15 nucleotides agree with TRBD2. CDR1 is SGHAT, CDR2 FQNNGV, per germline. The CDR3 is 16 residues long. V shed 5 bases and J 2 bases; nucleotides not matched to a gene: 3. The DNA of the CDR3 is TGTGCCAGCAGCCCGGGACTAGCGGGAGGACAAGAGACCCAGTACTTC. As protein: CASSPGLAGGQETQYF.

In its sample, this clonotype ranks as medium-sized. The rearrangement uses TRBV27 and TRBJ2-5; a weak D match, TRBD2 (6 bases). The germline V and J ends were trimmed by 5 bases and 5 bases, with 15 bases remaining between them. The germline CDR1 and CDR2 sequences are MNHEY and SMNVEV (reference sequence). The CDR3 sequence is 14 residues long. This chain's CDR3 is CASSGLGAGETQYF. CDR3 bases: TGTGCCAGCAGTGGCCTAGGCGCGGGGGAGACCCAGTACTTC.

This clonotype is classed as medium-sized (0.01 to 0.1%). This sequence joins TRBV11-2 and TRBJ1-6, with TRBD1 matching 12 bases. The CDR3 length is 16 residues. Per the germline V gene, CDR1 is SGHAT and CDR2 is FQNNGV. J gave up 8 bases and V 4 bases, and 6 bases lay outside the gene matches. CDR3 in DNA: TGTGCCAGCAGCTCCGGGACAGGGGGCTACTATTCACCCCTCCACTTT. It encodes CASSSGTGGYYSPLHF.

A word on this clonotype: Germline and junction disagree at one end, which may indicate a read error. The V and J genes are TRBV6-1 and TRBJ2-3; perhaps TRBD2 as D (5 bases). This CDR3 is 12 amino acids long. Germline V gives CDR1 MNHNS, CDR2 SASEGT. The chain's CDR3 is CASSEADYEQFF. For the CDR3, the DNA is TGTGCCAGCAGTGAAGCAGACTACGAGCAGTTCTTT.

V is TRBV11-3 and J is TRBJ2-1; 10 bases are a match to TRBD2. With 5 bases clipped from V and 13 bases from J, the junction kept 14 bases outside the gene matches. This CDR3 region has 15 residues. CDR1 and CDR2 from the germline V gene are SGHNT and YENEEA. This chain's CDR3 is CASSPQAGGGWGQFF. The CDR3 DNA reads as TGTGCCAGCAGCCCTCAAGCGGGAGGGGGGTGGGGCCAGTTCTTC.

This chain connects TRBV6-8 to TRBJ1-6; 7 bases fit TRBD1. V dropped 6 bases and J dropped 6; count of bases not matched to a gene: 8. CDR1 MNHGY and CDR2 SAAAGT come from the germline V gene. The CDR3 loop spans 15 amino acids. The CDR3 region is CASSRRGDSNSPLHF. CDR3 coding DNA: TGTGCCAGCAGCCGGAGGGGGGACAGTAATTCACCCCTCCACTTT.

In this sample, this clonotype turned up a few times. This chain connects TRBV24-1 to TRBJ2-3; 12 bases align to TRBD2. Germline CDR1 reads KGHDR; CDR2 reads SFDVKD. V trimming: 2 bases; J trimming: 7 bases; junction bases outside the gene matches: 6. The CDR3 totals 16 residues. The CDR3 sequence is CATSDSGTSGFHTQYF. DNA for the CDR3: TGTGCCACCAGTGATTCCGGGACTAGCGGGTTCCATACGCAGTATTTT.

This clonotype ranks as medium-sized. The chain carries TRBV6-1 and TRBJ2-4; unclear D gene. Trimming stripped 1 base from V and 1 base from J, with 5 bases between. The germline V gene encodes CDR1 MNHNS and CDR2 SASEGT. The CDR3 extends over 14 amino acids. CDR3 in amino acids: CASSEGGAKNIQYF. The CDR3 DNA reads TGTGCCAGCAGTGAAGGGGGTGCCAAAAACATTCAGTACTTC.

This clonotype was counted between two and nine times. The chain carries TRBV19 and TRBJ2-7; D perhaps matches TRBD1 (5 bases). CDR3 length: 11 residues. The V gene lost 8 bases and the J gene lost 3 bases, with 8 bases spanning the gap. The germline V gene has CDR1 LNHDA and CDR2 SQIVND (reference sequence). CDR3 nucleotide sequence: TGTGCCAGTCACGACAGCTACGAGCAGTACTTC. Protein sequence: CASHDSYEQYF.

This clonotype was seen repeatedly, ten times or more. This chain links TRBV6-6 with TRBJ2-5; 8 nucleotides agree with TRBD1. V gave up 0 bases and J gave up 11 bases; unmatched junction bases: 5. This CDR3 region has 13 residues. Germline CDR1 reads MNHNY; CDR2 reads SVGAGI (reference sequence). The CDR3 DNA reads TGTGCCAGCAGTTACTCCGACAGGGGTGAGCAGTACTTC. This sequence encodes CASSYSDRGEQYF.

In its sample, this clonotype was seen a few times. The V call is TRBV10-3, the J call TRBJ2-1; D unclear. CDR3 length: 14 residues. Germline CDR1 ENHRY, CDR2 SYGVKD. Trimming took off 0 bases at V and 3 bases at J, with 6 bases between the two ends. Here the CDR3 DNA reads TGTGCCATCAGTGAGTCTCAGAACTACAATGAGCAGTTCTTC. Protein sequence: CAISESQNYNEQFF.